This entry lists 25 T cell receptor beta chains sequenced from one sample in a study of blood T cell repertoires in COVID-19. Assay used: immunoSEQ multiplex PCR; TCRdb lists only in-frame clones, some missing. The profile shows about 80,000 clones, over 65% of them singletons. Sequenced input: peripheral blood. Receptor source: a man in his forties or fifties with active or convalescent COVID-19.

V and J are TRBV11-3 and TRBJ2-7; 7 nucleotides align to TRBD1. CDR3 length equals 13 residues. Unmatched junction bases numbered 4, after V lost 5 bases and J lost 3 bases. Germline V gene data show CDR1 as SGHNT and CDR2 as YENEEA. The CDR3 DNA follows: TGTGCCAGCAGCCCGGGACAGCTCTACGAGCAGTACTTC. Translation gives CASSPGQLYEQYF.

This rearrangement joins TRBV7-3 to TRBJ2-3; TRBD2 matches at 9 bases. V trimming: 5 bases; J trimming: 1 base; junction bases outside the gene matches: 1. Per the germline V gene, CDR1 is SGHTA and CDR2 is FQGTGA. The CDR3 totals 14 residues. The DNA of the CDR3 is TGTGCCAGCAGCCGCGGGGGGGGCACAGATACGCAGTATTTT. Translated: CASSRGGGTDTQYF.

This clone was counted between two and nine times. This chain joins TRBV5-4 and TRBJ2-2; no firm D call. V was pared by 7 bases and J by 3 bases, with 10 bases between. Germline CDR1 and CDR2: SGHNT and YYREEE (reference sequence). This CDR3 is built from 13 residues. The CDR3 nucleotides are TGTGCCAGCCCCAATCAGGACACCGGGGAGCTGTTTTTT. Translating it yields CASPNQDTGELFF.

The chain is built from TRBV9 and TRBJ1-2, with TRBD1 matching over 9 bases. CDR1 is SGDLS, CDR2 YYNGEE, per germline. CDR3 size: 13 residues. V trimming: 4 bases; J trimming: 8 bases; junction bases outside the gene matches: 6. In nucleotides, the CDR3 is TGTGCCAGCAGCCAGGGACAGGGCGGCGGCTACACCTTC. Its protein product is CASSQGQGGGYTF. Full variable domain (remainder filled in from reference TRBV9 and TRBJ1-2): DSGVTQTPKHLITATGQRVTLRCSPRSGDLSVYWYQQSLDQGLQFLIQYYNGEERAKGNILERFSAQQFPDLHSELNLSSLELGDSALYFCASSQGQGGGYTFGSGTRLTVV.

The chain has TRBV6-5 and TRBJ2-7; TRBD1 might be the D (6 bases). The V end lost 6 bases, the J end lost 3 bases, and 18 bases lay between the germline ends. The CDR3 contains 15 residues. Germline values: CDR1 MNHEY, CDR2 SVGAGI. The CDR3 DNA is TGTGCCAGCAGGCGAGGGACATTAGAAAACTACGAGCAGTACTTC. This gives the protein CASRRGTLENYEQYF.

The gene calls are TRBV3-1 (or the pseudogene TRBV3-2) and TRBJ2-5; D possibly corresponds to TRBD2 (6 bases). CDR3 length: 13 residues. V was pared by 3 bases and J by 5 bases, with 10 bases between. CDR1 and CDR2 (germline): LGHDT, YNNKEL (reference sequence). Here the CDR3 DNA reads TGTGCCAGCAGCCATCGGGGGTCGGAGACCCAGTACTTC. Protein product: CASSHRGSETQYF.

The genes are TRBV5-1 and TRBJ2-7; 10 nucleotides match TRBD1. The germline V gene has CDR1 SGHRS and CDR2 YFSETQ. Trimming took 4 bases from V and 2 from J; bases not matched to a gene: 9. The CDR3 length is 16 residues. CDR3 DNA sequence: TGCGCCAGCAGCATAGGACAGGGGGTTGCCACCTACGAGCAGTACTTC. Its translation: CASSIGQGVATYEQYF.

The chain uses TRBV6-2 or TRBV6-3 and TRBJ2-3; D is perhaps TRBD1 (5 bases). V was shortened by 3 bases and J by 4 bases, with 11 bases between the two germline ends. The CDR3 loop spans 14 amino acids. Germline V lookup: CDR1 MNHEY, CDR2 SVGEGT. The CDR3 bases are TGTGCCAGCAGTTATTTCAGGGTTTCAGATACGCAGTATTTT. Amino acids: CASSYFRVSDTQYF.

The chain combines TRBV7-2 with TRBJ1-4, with D possibly TRBD1 on 5 matching bases. V shed 3 bases and J shed 3 bases, with 8 bases lying between them. Germline V gene data show CDR1 as SGHTA and CDR2 as FQGNSA. This CDR3 region has 14 residues. This CDR3 reads CASSLRQPNEKLFF. CDR3 in DNA: TGTGCCAGCAGCTTGCGACAGCCTAATGAAAAACTGTTTTTT.

The chain joins TRBV12-3 or TRBV12-4 to TRBJ1-2; 8 positions agree with TRBD1. CDR3 length: 13 amino acids. The ends lost 5 bases at V and 8 bases at J; junction bases unmatched: 7. Here the CDR3 DNA reads TGTGCCAGCAGTCCGACAGGGGTTTACGGCTACACCTTC. This codes for CASSPTGVYGYTF.

V usage is TRBV7-8 and J usage is TRBJ2-5, with TRBD2 matching 9 bases. Germline V lookup: CDR1 SGHVS, CDR2 FQNEAQ. The CDR3 runs to 16 residues. The V gene end was trimmed by 2 bases and the J gene end by 2 bases; junction bases not matched to a gene: 6. Here the CDR3 DNA reads TGTGCCAGCAGCTTATCCCTAGCGGGAAATCAAGAGACCCAGTACTTC. Its protein is CASSLSLAGNQETQYF.

The chain couples TRBV7-2 to TRBJ2-5; D may be TRBD2 (6 bases). Germline CDR1 and CDR2: SGHTA and FQGNSA. This CDR3 region has 14 residues. Trimming pared 5 bases from V and 6 bases from J, leaving 16 bases between. The CDR3 spells CASSPGTWDKTQYF. CDR3 sequence (DNA): TGTGCCAGCAGCCCCGGGACTTGGGATAAGACCCAGTACTTC. The full variable domain, rest sourced from reference TRBV7-2 and TRBJ2-5, is GAGVSQSPSNKVTEKGKDVELRCDPISGHTALYWYRQSLGQGLEFLIYFQGNSAPDKSGLPSDRFSAERTGGSVSTLTIQRTQQEDSAVYLCASSPGTWDKTQYFGPGTRLLVL.

The chain employs TRBV4-1 and TRBJ2-5, with D possibly being TRBD1 (5 bases). The CDR3 runs 15 residues. Trimming pared 0 bases from V and 5 bases from J, leaving 13 bases between. CDR1 and CDR2 (germline): MGHRA, YSYEKL. The CDR3 is CASSQDTHPGETQYF. The CDR3 DNA follows: TGCGCCAGCAGCCAAGATACCCACCCAGGGGAGACCCAGTACTTC.

This clone was seen only once. J is TRBJ2-1 and V is TRBV19; 8 bases align to TRBD1. V gave up 4 bases and J gave up 7 bases; unmatched junction bases: 6. Looked up from germline, CDR1 is LNHDA and CDR2 is SQIVND (reference sequence). CDR3 length equals 14 residues. In nucleotides, the CDR3 is TGTGCCAGTAGTACCGGACAGGGTGAAAATGAGCAGTTCTTC. Protein: CASSTGQGENEQFF.

The chain couples TRBV7-9 to TRBJ2-4; TRBD2 matches 8 bases. With V trimmed by 3 bases and J by 6 bases, 4 bases remained unmatched. Germline CDR1 reads SEHNR; CDR2 reads FQNEAQ (reference sequence). The CDR3 is made up of 14 amino acids. CDR3 sequence: CASSLAGGVNIQYF. Written as DNA, the CDR3 is TGTGCCAGCAGCTTGGCGGGGGGAGTAAACATTCAGTACTTC.

A few counts support this clone. The chain uses TRBV5-1 and TRBJ2-3, with TRBD1 matching 8 bases. The CDR3 totals 15 residues. The J segment lost 0 bases and the V segment lost 4 bases, leaving 4 bases of the junction unmatched. Per the germline V gene, CDR1 is SGHRS and CDR2 is YFSETQ. The CDR3 loop is CASSRTGTSTDTQYF. In nucleotides, the CDR3 is TGCGCCAGCAGCCGGACAGGGACCAGCACAGATACGCAGTATTTT.

This sequence joins TRBV15 and TRBJ2-1; D may be TRBD1 (6 bases). The CDR3 has 14 amino acids. Germline CDR1 LNHNV, CDR2 YYDKDF (reference sequence). Trimming took 3 bases from V and 4 from J, leaving 10 bases between them. The CDR3 sequence: CATSRDRTYNEQFF. The CDR3 nucleotides are TGTGCCACCAGCAGGGACAGAACTTACAATGAGCAGTTCTTC.

The V and J genes are TRBV7-5 and TRBJ1-2; the DNA was not compared with TRBD1, the D call given in the table. TRBV7-5 is reported as a pseudogene. The CDR3 consists of 15 residues. The DNA for the CDR3 is TGTGTCAGAAGCTTTGACAGGATCTCTAACTATGGCTACACCTTC. This translates into CVRSFDRISNYGYTF.

This clone came up a few times. The V and J genes are TRBV23-1 and TRBJ2-4; D gene unclear. TRBV23-1 has ORF status, its function being uncertain. The length of the CDR3 is 8 residues. Trimming took off 8 bases at V and 15 bases at J, with 8 bases between the two ends. Here the CDR3 DNA reads TGCGCCAGCGTGTCGGGGTACTTC. Encoded protein: CASVSGYF.

The rearrangement joins TRBV29-1 to TRBJ2-7, with TRBD1 matching 8 bases. CDR3 length: 13 residues. V shed 7 bases and J 0 bases; nucleotides not matched to a gene: 5. Germline V lookup: CDR1 SQVTM, CDR2 ANQGSEA. In DNA, the CDR3 is TGCAGCGGGGGGACAGGCCTCTCCTACGAGCAGTACTTC. Translated, it gives CSGGTGLSYEQYF.

The genes are TRBV9 and TRBJ2-7; no firm D call. Germline loops: CDR1 SGDLS, CDR2 YYNGEE. This CDR3 has 13 amino acids. The V end lost 2 bases, the J end lost 3 bases, and 9 bases lay between the germline ends. The CDR3 DNA reads as TGTGCCAGCAGCGTCGACACTTACTACGAGCAGTACTTC. It specifies CASSVDTYYEQYF.

The DNA for the CDR3 is TGTGCCAGCAGTGAAGCAGGGCTAGCGGGGTACGCCGGGGAGCTGTTTTTT. Its protein is CASSEAGLAGYAGELFF. The V gene is TRBV2, the J gene TRBJ2-2, with TRBD2 matching over 9 bases. The CDR3 covers 17 residues. From germline, CDR1 is SNHLY and CDR2 FYNNEI. J lost 6 bases, V lost 0 bases, and 8 bases had no gene match.

In its sample, this clone was seen many times. The chain combines TRBV6-1 with TRBJ1-2, with 9 bases matching TRBD1. V lost 0 bases, J lost 8 bases, and 4 bases stayed unmatched. Per germline, CDR1 MNHNS and CDR2 SASEGT. The CDR3 sequence is 14 residues long. The CDR3 is CASSEAGQGGGYTF. Here the CDR3 DNA reads TGTGCCAGCAGTGAAGCGGGACAGGGTGGCGGCTACACCTTC.

This chain uses TRBV4-1 with TRBJ2-3; TRBD1 is a possible D gene (6 bases). V gave up 7 bases and J gave up 0 bases, with 8 bases separating them. This CDR3 has 13 amino acids. CDR1 and CDR2 (germline): MGHRA, YSYEKL. CDR3 sequence: CASTRGSTDTQYF. CDR3 bases: TGCGCCAGCACCAGGGGCAGCACAGATACGCAGTATTTT.

V is TRBV5-1 and J is TRBJ2-1, with TRBD2 matching 8 bases. The trim removed 4 bases at V and 10 bases at J, leaving 4 bases unmatched. From germline, CDR1 is SGHRS and CDR2 YFSETQ. This CDR3 region has 12 residues. The CDR3 spells CASSPGGGEQFF. In DNA form, the CDR3 reads TGCGCCAGCAGCCCGGGAGGGGGAGAGCAGTTCTTC. Together with reference TRBV5-1 and TRBJ2-1, the CDR3 gives the full variable domain: KAGVTQTPRYLIKTRGQQVTLSCSPISGHRSVSWYQQTPGQGLQFLFEYFSETQRNKGNFPGRFSGRQFSNSRSEMNVSTLELGDSALYLCASSPGGGEQFFGPGTRLTVL.